The source of this T cell receptor beta chain is a study of T cells in Graves' hyperthyroidism and ophthalmopathy. Aged 18 to 65, the patients had hyperthyroidism that was newly diagnosed and had lasted under 2 months. This sample holds PBMCs from 8 to 10 ml fresh peripheral blood. CDR1 is LGHNT, CDR2 FRNRAP, per germline. The CDR3 sequence is 15 residues long. The V and J ends lost 5 bases and 0 bases respectively, with 11 bases between them. Researchers took RNA transcripts and amplified the TCR beta CDR3 regions from them. Researchers ran a first-round RT-PCR on the TCR CDR3 using the HTBI primer set. TCRdb recomputed calls from the multiplex PCR reads with MiXCR, one row per CDR3 protein. The data contain some 690,000 distinct CDR3 sequences, 15% to 20% of them singletons.

The sample was blood. This TCR came from a man between 45 and 60 years old with Graves' hyperthyroidism. The chain uses TRBV12-5 and TRBJ2-1, with D possibly being TRBD2 (5 bases). CDR3 protein: CASGDRDSSYNEQFF. The CDR3, as DNA: TGTGCTAGTGGTGACCGGGATAGCTCCTACAATGAGCAGTTCTTC.